This T cell receptor beta chain originates from a study of T cells in Graves' hyperthyroidism and ophthalmopathy. On this clonotype: The target antigen is unknown.

Overall study findings and caveats: A model of 13 V-J features distinguished ophthalmopathy from stable hyperthyroidism.

This sample holds PBMCs from 9.5 to 10 ml fresh peripheral blood. CDR1 and CDR2 from the germline V gene are LNHNV and YYDKDF (reference sequence). The V gene lost 4 bases and the J gene lost 7 bases, with 14 bases spanning the gap. This CDR3 contains 14 residues. Amplified regions were TCR beta CDR3 sequences from RNA transcripts. During a first-round RT-PCR of the TCR CDR3, the HTBI primer set was used. TCRdb processed the multiplex PCR reads anew with MiXCR; each CDR3 protein has one entry. The sample has fewer than 400,000 distinct CDR3 sequences; approximately 16% are singletons. The sequenced sample consisted of blood. The gene calls are TRBV15 and TRBJ2-1; D is uncertain. The source is a man aged 25-45 years with Graves' hyperthyroidism. The CDR3 DNA follows: TGTGCCACCAGCAAAGCGATTTTCGGGAATGAGCAGTTCTTC. Protein product: CATSKAIFGNEQFF.